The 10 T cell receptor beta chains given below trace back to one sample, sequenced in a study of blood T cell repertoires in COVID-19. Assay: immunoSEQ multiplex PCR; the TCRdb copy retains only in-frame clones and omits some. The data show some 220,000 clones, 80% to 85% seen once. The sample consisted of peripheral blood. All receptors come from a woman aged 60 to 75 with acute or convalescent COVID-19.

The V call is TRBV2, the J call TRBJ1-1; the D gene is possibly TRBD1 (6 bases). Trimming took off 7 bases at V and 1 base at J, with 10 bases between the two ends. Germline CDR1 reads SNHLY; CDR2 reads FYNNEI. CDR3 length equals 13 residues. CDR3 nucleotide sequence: TGTGCCAGCATTAGAGGGGGGAACACTGAAGCTTTCTTT. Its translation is CASIRGGNTEAFF.

This CDR3 is CAWSGGRGLEQYF. CDR3 nucleotide sequence: TGTGCCTGGAGTGGCGGCAGGGGCCTCGAGCAGTACTTC. The gene calls are TRBV30 and TRBJ2-7; D possibly corresponds to TRBD1 (6 bases). Trimming took off 1 base at V and 6 bases at J, with 13 bases between the two ends. The V gene's germline CDR1 is GTSNPN and CDR2 SVGIG (reference sequence). CDR3 length equals 13 residues.

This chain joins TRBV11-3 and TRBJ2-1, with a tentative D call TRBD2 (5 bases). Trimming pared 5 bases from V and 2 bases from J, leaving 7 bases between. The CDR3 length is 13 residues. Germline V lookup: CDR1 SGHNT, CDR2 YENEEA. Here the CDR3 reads CASSERAYNEQFF. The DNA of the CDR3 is TGTGCCAGCAGCGAGAGGGCCTACAATGAGCAGTTCTTC. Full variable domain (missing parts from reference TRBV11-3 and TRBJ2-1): EAGVVQSPRYKIIEKKQPVAFWCNPISGHNTLYWYLQNLGQGPELLIRYENEEAVDDSQLPKDRFSAERLKGVDSTLKIQPAELGDSAVYLCASSERAYNEQFFGPGTRLTVL.

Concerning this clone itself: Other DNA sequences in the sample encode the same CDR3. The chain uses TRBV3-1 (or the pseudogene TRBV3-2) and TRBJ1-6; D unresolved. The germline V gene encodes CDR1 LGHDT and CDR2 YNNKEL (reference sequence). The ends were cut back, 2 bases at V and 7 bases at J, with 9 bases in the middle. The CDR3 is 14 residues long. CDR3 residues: CASSQRGSNSPLHF. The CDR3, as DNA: TGTGCCAGCAGCCAACGGGGTTCCAATTCACCCCTCCACTTT.

The DNA for the CDR3 is TGTGCCATCAGTGAGGGTCCGTTTAGAGGGACGAACACCGGGGAGCTGTTTTTT. Its protein is CAISEGPFRGTNTGELFF. This chain links TRBV10-3 with TRBJ2-2, with a weak D call TRBD2 (5 bases). The CDR3 contains 18 residues. With 2 bases removed from V and 0 bases from J, the gap between germline ends came to 16 bases. In germline, CDR1 is ENHRY, CDR2 SYGVKD.

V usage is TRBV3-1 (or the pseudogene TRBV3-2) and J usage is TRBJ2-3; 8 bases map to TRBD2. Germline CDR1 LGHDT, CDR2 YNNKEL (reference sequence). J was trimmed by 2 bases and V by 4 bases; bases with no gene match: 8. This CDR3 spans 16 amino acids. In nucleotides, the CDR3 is TGTGCCAGCAGCCCGAGAAGCGGGGGAGTCACAGATACGCAGTATTTT. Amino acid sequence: CASSPRSGGVTDTQYF.

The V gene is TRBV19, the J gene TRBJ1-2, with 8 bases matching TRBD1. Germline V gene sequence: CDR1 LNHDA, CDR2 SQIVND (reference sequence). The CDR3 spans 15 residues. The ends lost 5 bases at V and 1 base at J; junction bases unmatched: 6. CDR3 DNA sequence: TGTGCCAGTAGTTTCCGGGACAGGAGTAACTATGGCTACACCTTC. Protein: CASSFRDRSNYGYTF.

The CDR3 nucleotides are TGTGCCACCAGCAGAGATGTCGTCTACGAGCAGTACTTC. It specifies CATSRDVVYEQYF. The chain combines TRBV15 with TRBJ2-7; D not certain. Trimming removed 0 bases at V and 3 bases at J, with 6 bases between. Looked up from germline, CDR1 is LNHNV and CDR2 is YYDKDF (reference sequence). The CDR3 consists of 13 residues.

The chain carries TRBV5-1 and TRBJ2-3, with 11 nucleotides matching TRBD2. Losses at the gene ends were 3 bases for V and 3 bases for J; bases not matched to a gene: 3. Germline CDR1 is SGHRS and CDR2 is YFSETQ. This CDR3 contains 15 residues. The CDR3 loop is CASSYSGGETDTQYF. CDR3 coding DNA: TGCGCCAGCAGCTATAGCGGGGGGGAGACAGATACGCAGTATTTT. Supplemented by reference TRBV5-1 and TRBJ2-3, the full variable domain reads KAGVTQTPRYLIKTRGQQVTLSCSPISGHRSVSWYQQTPGQGLQFLFEYFSETQRNKGNFPGRFSGRQFSNSRSEMNVSTLELGDSALYLCASSYSGGETDTQYFGPGTRLTVL.

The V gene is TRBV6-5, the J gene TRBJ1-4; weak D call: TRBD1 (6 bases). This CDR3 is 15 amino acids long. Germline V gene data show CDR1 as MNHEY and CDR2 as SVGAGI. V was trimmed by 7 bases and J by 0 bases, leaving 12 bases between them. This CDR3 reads CASKGGPATNEKLFF. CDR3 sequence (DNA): TGTGCCAGCAAGGGGGGGCCAGCAACTAATGAAAAACTGTTTTTT.